These 24 T cell receptor beta chains originate from one sample sequenced in a study of neoadjuvant nivolumab and ipilimumab in lung cancer. Method: immunoSEQ multiplex PCR; TCRdb's copy keeps in-frame clones and lacks some. This table has tens of thousands of clones, 90% appearing once. The specimen comprised peripheral blood, sampled after neoadjuvant nivolumab, alone or with ipilimumab, at or shortly before surgery. The receptor set was obtained from an adult with non-small cell lung cancer.

V is TRBV18 and J is TRBJ2-2; tentative D call: TRBD2 (6 bases). Germline V gene lookup returns CDR1 KGHSH and CDR2 LQKENI. V was shortened by 3 bases and J by 6 bases, with 8 bases between the two germline ends. CDR3 length equals 13 residues. The CDR3 sequence is CASSPRRAGELFF. CDR3 in DNA: TGTGCCAGCTCACCCAGGAGGGCCGGGGAGCTGTTTTTT.

The chain links TRBV7-9 to TRBJ2-3; the match to TRBD1 covers 7 bases. The CDR3 extends over 15 amino acids. Losses at the gene ends were 4 bases for V and 1 base for J; bases not matched to a gene: 5. Per the germline V gene, CDR1 is SEHNR and CDR2 is FQNEAQ (reference sequence). CDR3 sequence (DNA): TGTGCCAGCAGCTCCGGGACAGCAGGCACAGATACGCAGTATTTT. Protein: CASSSGTAGTDTQYF.

The chain carries TRBV18 and TRBJ2-1; D uncertain. The CDR3 has 13 amino acids. Germline lookup yields CDR1 KGHSH and CDR2 LQKENI. V lost 2 bases and J 5 bases, leaving 7 bases between the germline ends. In DNA, the CDR3 is TGTGCCAGCTCACCAGCTTTGGACAATGAGCAGTTCTTC. Residues: CASSPALDNEQFF.

The rearrangement joins TRBV7-9 to TRBJ1-2, with a possible D match to TRBD1 (5 bases). This CDR3 comprises 15 residues. Germline loops: CDR1 SEHNR, CDR2 FQNEAQ (reference sequence). Trimming left V 5 bases short and J 8 bases short, with 21 bases between. Written as DNA, the CDR3 is TGTGCCAGCAGCCGCGGGTTAGATGGGACCCGAGGCTACACCTTC. This codes for CASSRGLDGTRGYTF.

This chain uses TRBV14 with TRBJ2-1; D might be TRBD1 or TRBD2, each matching 5 bases. Germline-derived CDR1 and CDR2 are SGHDN and FVKESK. The CDR3 totals 16 residues. The V gene lost 3 bases and the J gene lost 4 bases, with 16 bases spanning the gap. The DNA for the CDR3 is TGTGCCAGCAGCCAGGCCCGGGGCGGATGGTACAATGAGCAGTTCTTC. It encodes CASSQARGGWYNEQFF.

CDR3 sequence: CASSEFGLSSGANVLTF. DNA for the CDR3: TGTGCCAGCAGTGAATTTGGGCTATCCTCTGGGGCCAACGTCCTGACTTTC. The J gene is TRBJ2-6, the V gene TRBV6-1; D is uncertain. The V end was cut by 2 bases, the J end by 0 bases, with 11 bases between. CDR3 length equals 17 residues. Germline V CDR1 and CDR2: MNHNS, SASEGT.

The V gene is TRBV6-6, the J gene TRBJ1-3; perhaps TRBD1 as D (5 bases). Trimming removed 2 bases from V and 0 bases from J, with 8 bases in between. This CDR3 region has 15 residues. Germline CDR1 MNHNY, CDR2 SVGAGI (reference sequence). The CDR3 spells CASSYGANSGNTIYF. In nucleotides, the CDR3 is TGTGCCAGCAGTTACGGGGCAAACTCTGGAAACACCATATATTTT.

The gene calls are TRBV19 and TRBJ2-5, with 13 nucleotides matching TRBD2. The CDR3 covers 15 residues. Germline-derived CDR1 and CDR2 are LNHDA and SQIVND (reference sequence). The ends lost 9 bases at V and 5 bases at J; junction bases unmatched: 9. The CDR3 here is CASSGTSGAVETQYF. DNA for the CDR3: TGTGCCAGCTCCGGGACTAGCGGGGCGGTGGAGACCCAGTACTTC.

CDR3 amino acids: CASKGTGNTIYF. The CDR3 nucleotides read TGTGCCAGCAAGGGAACTGGAAACACCATATATTTT. V and J are TRBV14 and TRBJ1-3, with D unclear. V was shortened by 7 bases and J by 2 bases, with 6 bases between the two germline ends. Germline assignment: CDR1 SGHDN and CDR2 FVKESK. CDR3 length: 12 amino acids. Drawing the rest from reference TRBV14 and TRBJ1-3, the complete variable domain is EAGVTQFPSHSVIEKGQTVTLRCDPISGHDNLYWYRRVMGKEIKFLLHFVKESKQDESGMPNNRFLAERTGGTYSTLKVQPAELEDSGVYFCASKGTGNTIYFGEGSWLTVV.

The chain combines TRBV5-5 with TRBJ1-5; 9 bases fit TRBD1. Trimming took 4 bases from V and 1 from J; bases not matched to a gene: 6. This CDR3 spans 16 amino acids. Germline lookup yields CDR1 SGHKS and CDR2 YYEKEE (reference sequence). The CDR3: CASSDSGTGSNQPQHF. The CDR3 nucleotides are TGTGCCAGCAGCGACTCCGGGACAGGGAGCAATCAGCCCCAGCATTTT.

The J gene is TRBJ2-7, the V gene TRBV7-9; weak D call: TRBD2 (5 bases). V shed 1 base and J shed 4 bases, with 8 bases lying between them. This CDR3 comprises 13 residues. The germline V gene has CDR1 SEHNR and CDR2 FQNEAQ (reference sequence). The CDR3 spells CASSLGSGYEQYF. CDR3 in DNA: TGTGCCAGCAGCTTAGGGTCGGGGTACGAGCAGTACTTC. Combining the CDR3 with reference TRBV7-9 and TRBJ2-7 gives the whole variable domain DTGVSQNPRHKITKRGQNVTFRCDPISEHNRLYWYRQTLGQGPEFLTYFQNEAQLEKSRLLSDRFSAERPKGSFSTLEIQRTEQGDSAMYLCASSLGSGYEQYFGPGTRLTVT.

This clone was seen just once. The chain joins TRBV5-1 to TRBJ1-1, with 8 positions matching TRBD1. Germline V gives CDR1 SGHRS, CDR2 YFSETQ. With 4 bases clipped from V and 5 bases from J, the junction kept 7 bases outside the gene matches. The CDR3 is made up of 14 amino acids. In DNA, the CDR3 is TGCGCCAGCAGCAAGACGACAGGGGTGACTGAAGCTTTCTTT. Protein product: CASSKTTGVTEAFF. Full variable domain (outside the CDR3, taken from reference TRBV5-1 and TRBJ1-1): KAGVTQTPRYLIKTRGQQVTLSCSPISGHRSVSWYQQTPGQGLQFLFEYFSETQRNKGNFPGRFSGRQFSNSRSEMNVSTLELGDSALYLCASSKTTGVTEAFFGQGTRLTVV.

V gene TRBV5-1 combines with J gene TRBJ2-3; no definite D call. The CDR3 is 14 amino acids. Germline V CDR1 and CDR2: SGHRS, YFSETQ. V was trimmed by 1 base and J by 0 bases, leaving 6 bases between them. The chain's CDR3 is CASSLWGSTDTQYF. The CDR3 coding sequence is TGCGCCAGCAGCTTGTGGGGTAGCACAGATACGCAGTATTTT. Based on the CDR3 plus reference TRBV5-1 and TRBJ2-3, the full variable domain is KAGVTQTPRYLIKTRGQQVTLSCSPISGHRSVSWYQQTPGQGLQFLFEYFSETQRNKGNFPGRFSGRQFSNSRSEMNVSTLELGDSALYLCASSLWGSTDTQYFGPGTRLTVL.

The genes are TRBV28 and TRBJ2-2; D ambiguous. This CDR3 has 13 amino acids. CDR1 and CDR2 (germline): MDHEN, SYDVKM. Between the trimmed V and J ends, which lost 3 bases and 1 base, there was a span of 3 bases. DNA for the CDR3: TGTGCCAGCAGTTTCCAGAACACCGGGGAGCTGTTTTTT. This translates into CASSFQNTGELFF. The whole variable domain, filled in from reference TRBV28 and TRBJ2-2, reads DVKVTQSSRYLVKRTGEKVFLECVQDMDHENMFWYRQDPGLGLRLIYFSYDVKMKEKGDIPEGYSVSREKKERFSLILESASTNQTSMYLCASSFQNTGELFFGEGSRLTVL.

This chain links TRBV18 with TRBJ1-1, with D tentatively TRBD1 (5 bases). Germline values: CDR1 KGHSH, CDR2 LQKENI. V was shortened by 6 bases and J by 0 bases, with 17 bases between the two germline ends. This CDR3 is 16 amino acids long. CDR3 coding DNA: TGTGCCAGCTCCGTGGGGAAAGGGACCTTGAACACTGAAGCTTTCTTT. Its translation is CASSVGKGTLNTEAFF.

The gene calls are TRBV27 and TRBJ2-2; D perhaps matches TRBD1 (5 bases). Germline lookup yields CDR1 MNHEY and CDR2 SMNVEV (reference sequence). The CDR3 runs to 14 residues. The V end lost 3 bases, the J end lost 7 bases, and 12 bases lay between the germline ends. The CDR3 protein is CASSFGAQGGELFF. The CDR3, as DNA: TGTGCCAGCAGTTTTGGGGCGCAGGGCGGGGAGCTGTTTTTT.

This clone came up once. This sequence joins TRBV9 and TRBJ1-1; D is perhaps TRBD1 (6 bases). Germline V gives CDR1 SGDLS, CDR2 YYNGEE. This CDR3 region has 15 residues. V lost 2 bases and J 1 base, leaving 12 bases between the germline ends. CDR3 in amino acids: CASSVGGLGNTEAFF. The CDR3 DNA reads TGTGCCAGCAGCGTCGGGGGGCTTGGGAACACTGAAGCTTTCTTT.

The table lists this clone with a count of one. The chain links TRBV5-6 to TRBJ2-7; D ambiguous. The CDR3 extends over 12 amino acids. The germline V gene encodes CDR1 SGHDT and CDR2 YYEEEE. With 0 bases removed from V and 3 bases from J, the gap between germline ends came to 4 bases. This chain's CDR3 is CASSLEGYEQYF. The CDR3 bases are TGTGCCAGCAGCTTGGAGGGCTACGAGCAGTACTTC. The full variable domain, in which reference TRBV5-6 and TRBJ2-7 provide the parts outside the CDR3, is DAGVTQSPTHLIKTRGQQVTLRCSPKSGHDTVSWYQQALGQGPQFIFQYYEEEERQRGNFPDRFSGHQFPNYSSELNVNALLLGDSALYLCASSLEGYEQYFGPGTRLTVT.

The gene calls are TRBV5-4 and TRBJ1-2; D gene ambiguous. The CDR3 has 15 residues. The ends were cut back, 3 bases at V and 8 bases at J, with 20 bases in the middle. In germline, CDR1 is SGHNT, CDR2 YYREEE (reference sequence). The CDR3 nucleotides are TGTGCCAGCAGCTACGGGCTGAGGCCTAACCAGGGCTACACCTTC. Protein sequence: CASSYGLRPNQGYTF.

This clone was picked up one time. CDR3 sequence: CASSYIDRGTEAFF. In DNA form, the CDR3 reads TGTGCCAGCAGTTACATAGACAGGGGGACTGAAGCTTTCTTT. V usage is TRBV6-5 and J usage is TRBJ1-1; 9 nucleotides match TRBD1. CDR3 length: 14 residues. J gave up 5 bases and V 2 bases, and 3 bases lay outside the gene matches. The V gene's germline CDR1 is MNHEY and CDR2 SVGAGI.

This clone has just a few counts. The J gene is TRBJ1-1, the V gene TRBV6-5; D unresolved. Per germline, CDR1 MNHEY and CDR2 SVGAGI. V gave up 6 bases and J gave up 1 base, with 15 bases separating them. The CDR3 spans 15 residues. DNA of the CDR3: TGTGCCAGCAGCCCCCCGAGGAGGGCGAACACTGAAGCTTTCTTT. This codes for CASSPPRRANTEAFF.

This chain links TRBV15 with TRBJ1-2; D perhaps matches TRBD1 (5 bases). From germline, CDR1 is LNHNV and CDR2 YYDKDF (reference sequence). Between the trimmed V and J ends, which lost 0 bases and 4 bases, there was a span of 9 bases. The CDR3 consists of 14 residues. Written as DNA, the CDR3 is TGTGCCACCAGCAGAGATCGGACATCCTATGGCTACACCTTC. Encoded protein: CATSRDRTSYGYTF.

The chain is built from TRBV20-1 and TRBJ1-2; unclear D gene. The length of the CDR3 is 10 residues. The V and J ends lost 6 bases and 3 bases respectively, with 5 bases between them. Germline CDR1 is DFQATT and CDR2 is SNEGSKA (reference sequence). DNA for the CDR3: TGCAGTGCCCACCACTATGGCTACACCTTC. Protein: CSAHHYGYTF.

V usage is TRBV18 and J usage is TRBJ2-4; D is perhaps TRBD1 (5 bases). With 3 bases removed from V and 9 bases from J, the gap between germline ends came to 15 bases. CDR3 length equals 14 residues. From germline, CDR1 is KGHSH and CDR2 LQKENI. The CDR3 DNA reads as TGTGCCAGCTCACCTCCGGCAGGGAACAGCATTCAGTACTTC. This codes for CASSPPAGNSIQYF.